This T cell receptor (beta chain) appears in the sequencing data of a study of technical replicates of blood from a handful of donors. Clones were sequenced by immunoSEQ multiplex PCR, and TCRdb holds only the in-frame ones, with some missing. The profile shows about 61,000 clones, less than 98% of them singletons. V was clipped by 6 bases and J by 3 bases, with 6 bases between them. CDR1 and CDR2 (germline): LNHDA, SQIVND (reference sequence). The CDR3 loop spans 13 amino acids. The chain joins TRBV19 to TRBJ2-6; D is perhaps TRBD1 (5 bases). This receptor was taken from a human donor in good health. Sample: T cells isolated from PBMCs. In DNA, the CDR3 is TGTGCCAGTAGGGGGCGTGGGGCCAACGTCCTGACTTTC. Encoded protein: CASRGRGANVLTF.